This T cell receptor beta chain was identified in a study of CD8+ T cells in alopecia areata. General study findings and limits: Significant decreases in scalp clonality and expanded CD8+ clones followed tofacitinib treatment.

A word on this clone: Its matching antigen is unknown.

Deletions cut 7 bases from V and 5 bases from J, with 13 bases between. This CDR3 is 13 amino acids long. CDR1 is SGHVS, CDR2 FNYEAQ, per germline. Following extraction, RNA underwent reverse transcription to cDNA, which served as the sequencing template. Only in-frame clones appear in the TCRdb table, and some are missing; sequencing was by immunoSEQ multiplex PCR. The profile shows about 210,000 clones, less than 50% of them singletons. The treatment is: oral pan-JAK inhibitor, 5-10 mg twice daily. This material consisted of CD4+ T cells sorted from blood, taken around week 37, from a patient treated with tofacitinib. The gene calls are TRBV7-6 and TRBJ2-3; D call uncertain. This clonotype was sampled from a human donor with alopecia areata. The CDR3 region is CASTDQRGDTQYF. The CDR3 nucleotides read TGTGCCAGCACCGACCAGCGTGGAGATACGCAGTATTTT.